The 26 T cell receptor beta chains below all came from one sample that was sequenced in a study of blood T cell repertoires in COVID-19. Clones were read by immunoSEQ multiplex PCR, and TCRdb kept only the in-frame ones, dropping some. The sample comprises over 100,000 clones, about nine tenths of which are singletons, and under 2.5% rests with the top ten. Sequencing input: peripheral blood. These receptors came from a man in his forties or fifties with active COVID-19.

This clone was seen a single time. This sequence joins TRBV3-1 (or the pseudogene TRBV3-2) and TRBJ1-1; TRBD1 might be the D (6 bases). V lost 8 bases and J lost 5, with 12 bases in between. CDR3 length equals 12 residues. Germline-derived CDR1 and CDR2 are LGHDT and YNNKEL (reference sequence). The chain's CDR3 is CASCSTGTEAFF. CDR3 DNA: TGTGCCAGCTGCTCCACAGGGACTGAAGCTTTCTTT.

This clone was seen a single time. This chain connects TRBV6-5 to TRBJ2-7; perhaps TRBD1 as D (6 bases). The germline gives CDR1 MNHEY, CDR2 SVGAGI. The CDR3 is 12 residues long. V was cut by 9 bases and J by 3 bases, with 12 bases left in between. DNA for the CDR3: TGTGCCAGTCTAGGGGGTAACTACGAGCAGTACTTC. Protein sequence: CASLGGNYEQYF.

The chain uses TRBV30 and TRBJ2-5; maybe TRBD2 (6 bases). Looked up from germline, CDR1 is GTSNPN and CDR2 is SVGIG (reference sequence). V lost 3 bases and J 2 bases, leaving 10 bases between the germline ends. The CDR3 spans 13 residues. Written as DNA, the CDR3 is TGTGCCTGGAGCGGTGGGACTCAAGAGACCCAGTACTTC. Residues: CAWSGGTQETQYF.

This rearrangement joins TRBV5-1 to TRBJ1-2; 9 nucleotides line up with TRBD1. This CDR3 has 14 amino acids. V trimming: 0 bases; J trimming: 6 bases; junction bases outside the gene matches: 3. Per the germline V gene, CDR1 is SGHRS and CDR2 is YFSETQ. The CDR3 region is CASSLEGQGDGYTF. Here the CDR3 DNA reads TGCGCCAGCAGCTTGGAGGGACAGGGAGATGGCTACACCTTC.

V usage is TRBV4-1 and J usage is TRBJ1-2, with D maybe TRBD1 (6 bases). Germline-derived CDR1 and CDR2 are MGHRA and YSYEKL. The CDR3 is 14 amino acids. V was pared by 3 bases and J by 4 bases, with 12 bases between. In DNA form, the CDR3 reads TGCGCCAGCAGCCATCGAGGGGGGGGCTATGGCTACACCTTC. Translated, it gives CASSHRGGGYGYTF.

The chain joins TRBV19 to TRBJ2-5; D possibly corresponds to TRBD1 (6 bases). The V end lost 1 base, the J end lost 5 bases, and 14 bases lay between the germline ends. The germline V gene encodes CDR1 LNHDA and CDR2 SQIVND (reference sequence). There are 15 residues in the CDR3. CDR3 residues: CASSIGAGEWETQYF. The CDR3 nucleotides read TGTGCCAGTAGTATAGGAGCAGGGGAGTGGGAGACCCAGTACTTC.

The chain is built from TRBV7-3 and TRBJ1-6; tentative D call: TRBD1 (5 bases). The CDR3 totals 14 residues. V was trimmed by 6 bases and J by 8 bases, leaving 14 bases between them. CDR1 is SGHTA, CDR2 FQGTGA, per germline. CDR3 sequence reads: CASSLLGGDSPLHF. The CDR3 nucleotides are TGTGCCAGCAGTCTACTCGGGGGGGATTCACCCCTCCACTTT.

The chain uses TRBV7-2 and TRBJ2-3, with 7 nucleotides matching TRBD2. Looked up from germline, CDR1 is SGHTA and CDR2 is FQGNSA. CDR3 length: 16 amino acids. The V gene end was trimmed by 6 bases and the J gene end by 4 bases; junction bases not matched to a gene: 13. CDR3 residues: CASSSSSGRLADTQYF. CDR3 nucleotide sequence: TGTGCCAGCAGTTCAAGTAGCGGGCGACTCGCAGATACGCAGTATTTT.

CDR3: CASSIGRNKINQPQHF. The CDR3 DNA reads as TGTGCCAGTAGTATTGGTCGAAACAAAATTAATCAGCCCCAGCATTTT. V gene TRBV19 combines with J gene TRBJ1-5, with D hard to call. The CDR3 extends over 16 amino acids. Germline V gene lookup returns CDR1 LNHDA and CDR2 SQIVND (reference sequence). V dropped 3 bases and J dropped 4 bases, with 16 bases sitting between them.

This chain connects TRBV12-3 or TRBV12-4 to TRBJ1-2; D is undetermined. V was cut by 3 bases and J by 13 bases, with 12 bases left in between. The CDR3 covers 11 residues. The CDR3: CASSFYSGSTF. DNA of the CDR3: TGTGCCAGCAGTTTCTACTCGGGGAGCACCTTC.

The table lists this clone with a few counts. The chain recombines TRBV7-2 with TRBJ2-7, with D perhaps TRBD2 (7 bases). The germline V gene encodes CDR1 SGHTA and CDR2 FQGNSA. Trimming removed 7 bases at V and 0 bases at J, with 16 bases between. The CDR3 loop spans 15 amino acids. The CDR3 spells CASTLGGTTSYEQYF. In DNA, the CDR3 is TGTGCCAGCACCCTAGGGGGGACTACCTCCTACGAGCAGTACTTC.

The rearrangement joins TRBV10-3 to TRBJ2-3, with a weak D call TRBD1 (6 bases). The CDR3 has 12 amino acids. Trimming took 11 bases from V and 0 from J, leaving 9 bases between them. The germline V gene encodes CDR1 ENHRY and CDR2 SYGVKD. The CDR3, as DNA: TGTGCCTCGACAGGCAGCACAGATACGCAGTATTTT. Translation gives CASTGSTDTQYF.

The chain employs TRBV4-3 and TRBJ2-1; D may be TRBD2 (5 bases). The germline CDR1 and CDR2 sequences are LGHNA and YSLEER. This CDR3 region has 16 residues. V lost 0 bases, J lost 4 bases, and 13 bases lay in between. Written as DNA, the CDR3 is TGCGCCAGCAGCCAAGATAGGCTAGCCCAATACAATGAGCAGTTCTTC. This encodes CASSQDRLAQYNEQFF.

The chain is built from TRBV4-1 and TRBJ2-1, with 9 bases matching TRBD1. With 3 bases clipped from V and 4 bases from J, the junction kept 4 bases outside the gene matches. Germline V gene sequence: CDR1 MGHRA, CDR2 YSYEKL. CDR3 length equals 15 residues. CDR3 coding DNA: TGCGCCAGCAGCCAGGGGGGACAGGGTTACAATGAGCAGTTCTTC. Translation: CASSQGGQGYNEQFF.

V is TRBV30 and J is TRBJ2-5; D perhaps matches TRBD2 (7 bases). Germline CDR1 is GTSNPN and CDR2 is SVGIG (reference sequence). The CDR3 has 15 residues. V gave up 3 bases and J gave up 2 bases, with 16 bases separating them. The DNA for the CDR3 is TGTGCCTGGAGGAGTGGCGGGGGCAAACAAGAGACCCAGTACTTC. Translating gives CAWRSGGGKQETQYF.

A word on this clone: The sample holds other DNA sequences that translate to the same CDR3. The J gene is TRBJ2-7, the V gene TRBV11-2, with 7 bases fitting TRBD2. The length of the CDR3 is 12 residues. In germline, CDR1 is SGHAT, CDR2 FQNNGV. V lost 4 bases to trimming and J lost 3 bases; unmatched junction nucleotides: 0. This CDR3 reads CASSSGGYEQYF. In nucleotides, the CDR3 is TGTGCCAGCAGCTCGGGGGGCTACGAGCAGTACTTC. Full variable domain (rest looked up from reference TRBV11-2 and TRBJ2-7): EAGVAQSPRYKIIEKRQSVAFWCNPISGHATLYWYQQILGQGPKLLIQFQNNGVVDDSQLPKDRFSAERLKGVDSTLKIQPAKLEDSAVYLCASSSGGYEQYFGPGTRLTVT.

The J gene is TRBJ1-1, the V gene TRBV10-3; 8 bases fit TRBD1. The CDR3 consists of 14 residues. V dropped 6 bases and J dropped 1; count of bases not matched to a gene: 4. Germline-derived CDR1 and CDR2 are ENHRY and SYGVKD. The CDR3 DNA follows: TGTGCCATCAGCTTACAGGGGGGGAACACTGAAGCTTTCTTT. Translated, it gives CAISLQGGNTEAFF.

The V call is TRBV19, the J call TRBJ2-1; D perhaps matches TRBD2 (7 bases). With 5 bases removed from V and 8 bases from J, the gap between germline ends came to 22 bases. There are 16 residues in the CDR3. Looked up from germline, CDR1 is LNHDA and CDR2 is SQIVND (reference sequence). The CDR3 reads CASSSISGRGPDEQFF. DNA for the CDR3: TGTGCCAGTAGTTCAATCTCGGGGCGGGGGCCCGATGAGCAGTTCTTC.

This chain links TRBV4-1 with TRBJ2-5; 8 positions agree with TRBD2. V dropped 4 bases and J dropped 0; count of bases not matched to a gene: 7. The CDR3 is 16 amino acids. Germline lookup yields CDR1 MGHRA and CDR2 YSYEKL. The CDR3 coding sequence is TGCGCCAGCAGCCCATTGGGGCGGGGGGACCAAGAGACCCAGTACTTC. Translation gives CASSPLGRGDQETQYF.

The chain joins TRBV7-9 to TRBJ1-6; D remains ambiguous. V gave up 5 bases and J gave up 7 bases, with 9 bases separating them. CDR1 is SEHNR and CDR2 is FQNEAQ in the germline V gene (reference sequence). This CDR3 region has 13 residues. CDR3 loop: CASSVSVNSPLHF. The CDR3 DNA is TGTGCCAGCAGCGTTTCGGTAAATTCACCCCTCCACTTT.

This clone was seen more than once but under ten times. The V and J genes are TRBV6-6 and TRBJ1-5; possible D gene TRBD1, 5 bases. The V and J ends lost 6 bases and 4 bases respectively, with 7 bases between them. The CDR3 spans 12 residues. Germline CDR1 and CDR2: MNHNY and SVGAGI (reference sequence). CDR3 residues: CASSRDNQPQHF. Here the CDR3 DNA reads TGTGCCAGCAGCAGGGATAATCAGCCCCAGCATTTT.

This clone is a singleton in its sample. The J gene is TRBJ2-5, the V gene TRBV6-4; 11 bases are a match to TRBD1. Germline CDR1 MRHNA, CDR2 SNTAGT. The CDR3 extends over 12 amino acids. V lost 8 bases and J lost 7; bases outside the gene matches: 3. CDR3 coding DNA: TGTGCCAGCGGGACAGGGGGGATGACCCAGTACTTC. This sequence encodes CASGTGGMTQYF.

The CDR3 DNA reads as TGTGCCAGTAGTATAGTAGCGACCCCATCCTACGAGCAGTACTTC. It codes for CASSIVATPSYEQYF. The chain links TRBV19 to TRBJ2-7, with TRBD2 as a possible D gene (5 bases). The CDR3 spans 15 residues. Between the trimmed V and J ends, which lost 1 base and 1 base, there was a span of 11 bases. The germline V gene encodes CDR1 LNHDA and CDR2 SQIVND (reference sequence).

The chain carries TRBV3-1 (or the pseudogene TRBV3-2) and TRBJ2-6; D might be TRBD2 (6 bases). The CDR3 has 18 residues. The germline gives CDR1 LGHDT, CDR2 YNNKEL (reference sequence). The germline V and J ends were trimmed by 1 base and 0 bases, with 13 bases remaining between them. This CDR3 is CASSQVRGTLSGANVLTF. In DNA form, the CDR3 reads TGTGCCAGCAGCCAAGTTCGGGGGACCCTCTCTGGGGCCAACGTCCTGACTTTC.

The genes are TRBV13 and TRBJ1-1, with D unclear. Germline assignment: CDR1 PRHDT and CDR2 FYEKMQ (reference sequence). The CDR3 runs 12 residues. V dropped 5 bases and J dropped 6 bases, with 10 bases sitting between them. The CDR3 region is CASSPQDSEAFF. The CDR3, as DNA: TGTGCCAGCAGCCCTCAGGACTCTGAAGCTTTCTTT.

Note on this clone: A read error is possible here, since a much larger clone lies one base away. The gene calls are TRBV7-9 and TRBJ2-2; TRBD1 aligns across 8 bases. Per germline, CDR1 SEHNR and CDR2 FQNEAQ (reference sequence). Trimming removed 3 bases from V and 0 bases from J; junction bases left unmatched: 0. The CDR3 length is 15 residues. The DNA of the CDR3 is TGTGCCAGCAGCTTGGACAGGGCGAACACCGGGGAGCTGTTTTTT. Translated, it gives CASSLDRANTGELFF.